This is a list of T cell receptor beta chains from one sample in a study of cytomegalovirus exposure and HLA in healthy donors. Sequencing used immunoSEQ multiplex PCR; TCRdb keeps in-frame clones, though not all of them. This listing includes about 130,000 clones. Specimen: PBMCs. The receptor set was obtained from a woman aged 40-49 years in good health and CMV-seropositive. CDR3s include the opening cysteine and the closing phenylalanine or tryptophan. Fields, in order: V gene, J gene, D gene, CDR3 DNA, CDR3 protein. A D gene is named only where the DNA matches it firmly.

>TRBV11-2|TRBJ2-1|.
TGTGCCAGCAGCTTATACCGCGGATTAGACAATGAGCAGTTCTTC
CASSLYRGLDNEQFF
>TRBV9|TRBJ2-1|TRBD2
TGTGCCAGCAGCACCTTTGGGGGACTAGCGATTGGTTACAATGAGCAGTTCTTC
CASSTFGGLAIGYNEQFF
>TRBV4-1|TRBJ2-7|TRBD1
TGCGCCAGCAGCCAAGAAGTCCAGGGGGCCTCCTACGAGCAGTACTTC
CASSQEVQGASYEQYF
>TRBV7-8|TRBJ2-3|TRBD2
TGTGCCAGCAGCTTAGGTGGTAGCGGGAGGGCCAGAGATACGCAGTATTTT
CASSLGGSGRARDTQYF
>TRBV7-3|TRBJ2-3|.
TGTGCCAGCAGCCTCACAGGGATTGGAGATACGCAGTATTTT
CASSLTGIGDTQYF
>TRBV6-1|TRBJ1-2|.
TGTGCCAGCAGTTTGGGGGGAGGGAATGGCTACACCTTC
CASSLGGGNGYTF
>TRBV7-2|TRBJ2-1|.
TGTGCCAGCAGCTTATTTGCAAGCGGAAGCTCCTACAATGAGCAGTTCTTC
CASSLFASGSSYNEQFF
>TRBV18|TRBJ1-1|.
TGTGCCAGCGCCATCAGGGGCAGAGTCGACACTGAAGCTTTCTTT
CASAIRGRVDTEAFF
>TRBV28|TRBJ2-7|TRBD2
TGTGCCAGCAGGCACCGACTAGCGGGTGACTACGAGCAGTACTTC
CASRHRLAGDYEQYF
>TRBV4-3|TRBJ1-5|.
TGCGCCAGCAGCCAAGAATCGGGGGGCAATCAGCCCCAGCATTTT
CASSQESGGNQPQHF
>TRBV2|TRBJ2-3|.
TGTGCCAGCAGTGGGTTAGCTACGCAGTATTTT
CASSGLATQYF
>TRBV29-1|TRBJ1-2|.
TGCAGCGTTGAGGCGGCTGACTATGGCTACACCTTC
CSVEAADYGYTF
>TRBV6-6|TRBJ1-5|.
TGTGCCAGCAGTCCCGACTCCAATCAGCCCCAGCATTTT
CASSPDSNQPQHF
>TRBV27|TRBJ1-4|TRBD1
TGTGCCAGCAGGGGGGTGGACAGGGGGAATGAAAAACTGTTTTTT
CASRGVDRGNEKLFF
>TRBV7-9|TRBJ1-5|.
TGTGCCAGCACCCGAACCGGGAGCAATCAGCCCCAGCATTTT
CASTRTGSNQPQHF
>TRBV28|TRBJ1-6|TRBD1
TGTGCCAGCAGTTTATGGAAGGGGGCCTCACCCCTCCACTTT
CASSLWKGASPLHF
>TRBV14|TRBJ2-1|TRBD2
TGTGCCAGCAGCCAAGGGACTAGCAGAAACAATGAGCAGTTCTTC
CASSQGTSRNNEQFF
>TRBV27|TRBJ2-1|.
TGTGCCAGCAGCCGGACAGTTTACAATGAGCAGTTCTTC
CASSRTVYNEQFF
>TRBV9|TRBJ2-1|TRBD1
TGTGCCAGCAGCGCCGGACAGGGGAAGTCAGGCGAGCAGTTCTTC
CASSAGQGKSGEQFF
>TRBV9|TRBJ2-6|.
TGTGCCAGCAGCGTAAGAGGGGACAAGGTCAGGACTGGGGCCAACGTCCTGACTTTC
CASSVRGDKVRTGANVLTF
>TRBV2|TRBJ2-6|.
TGTGCCAGCAGTGAGTCAGGCGCCGGCAGGGCCAACGTCCTGACTTTC
CASSESGAGRANVLTF
>TRBV27|TRBJ2-7|TRBD2
TGTGCCAGCAGTCCGAGGACTAGCGGGAGGGCCATCTACGAGCAGTACTTC
CASSPRTSGRAIYEQYF
>TRBV19|TRBJ1-2|TRBD1
TGTGCCAGTAGTCCGAGGACAGGGCGGGCCTATGGCTACACCTTC
CASSPRTGRAYGYTF
>TRBV5-4|TRBJ2-2|.
TGTGCCAGCAGCTTGGGGGCAACCGGGGAGCTGTTTTTT
CASSLGATGELFF
>TRBV27|TRBJ2-1|TRBD2
TGTGCCAGCAGTTTAAACGGCGGGAGCTACAATGAGCAGTTCTTC
CASSLNGGSYNEQFF
>TRBV25-1|TRBJ2-7|TRBD2
TGTGCCAGCAGTGACAGCGGGAGTAAGACCTACGGGCAGTACTTC
CASSDSGSKTYGQYF
>TRBV7-3|TRBJ2-2|.
TGTGCCAGCAGCTTAGAGATCGGGGAGCTGTTTTTT
CASSLEIGELFF